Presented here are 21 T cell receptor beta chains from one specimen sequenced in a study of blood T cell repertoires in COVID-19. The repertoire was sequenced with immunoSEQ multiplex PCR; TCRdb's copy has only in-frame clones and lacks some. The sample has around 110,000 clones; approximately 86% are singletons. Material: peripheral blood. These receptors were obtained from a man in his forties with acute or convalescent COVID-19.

CDR3 bases: TGTGCCAGCAGCAATCGAATGACTAGCGGGAGGGAAATTAACAATGAGCAGTTCTTC. Its protein product is CASSNRMTSGREINNEQFF. This chain uses TRBV21-1 with TRBJ2-1; the D call TRBD2 from the table was never checked on the DNA. TRBV21-1 represents a pseudogene. This CDR3 is built from 19 residues.

The CDR3 here is CASSQDRLAGGQIDTQYF. The CDR3 DNA reads as TGCGCCAGCAGCCAAGATAGACTAGCGGGGGGGCAAATAGATACGCAGTATTTT. The V gene is TRBV4-3, the J gene TRBJ2-3, with 14 nucleotides matching TRBD2. Germline CDR1 is LGHNA and CDR2 is YSLEER. CDR3 length equals 18 residues. The junction had 7 bases not matched to a gene; V was cut back by 0 bases and J by 5 bases.

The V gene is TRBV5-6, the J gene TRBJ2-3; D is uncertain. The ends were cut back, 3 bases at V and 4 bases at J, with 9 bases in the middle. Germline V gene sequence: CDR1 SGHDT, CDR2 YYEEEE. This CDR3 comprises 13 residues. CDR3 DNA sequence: TGTGCCAGCAGCTCCGTTTCGGCAGATACGCAGTATTTT. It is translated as CASSSVSADTQYF.

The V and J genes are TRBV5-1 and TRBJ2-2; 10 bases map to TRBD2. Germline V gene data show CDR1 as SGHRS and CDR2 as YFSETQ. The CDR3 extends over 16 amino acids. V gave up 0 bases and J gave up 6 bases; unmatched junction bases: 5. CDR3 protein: CASSLVALAGSGELFF. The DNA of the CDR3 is TGCGCCAGCAGCTTGGTCGCACTAGCGGGATCCGGGGAGCTGTTTTTT.

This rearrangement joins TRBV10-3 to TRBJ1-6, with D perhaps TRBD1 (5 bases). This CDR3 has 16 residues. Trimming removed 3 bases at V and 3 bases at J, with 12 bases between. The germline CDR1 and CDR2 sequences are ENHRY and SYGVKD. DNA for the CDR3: TGTGCCATCAGTGATGGGGCGCGGGACTATAATTCACCCCTCCACTTT. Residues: CAISDGARDYNSPLHF.

CDR3 in amino acids: CASSLAAGPAFF. For the CDR3, the DNA is TGTGCCAGCAGCTTAGCCGCAGGGCCAGCTTTCTTT. The chain is built from TRBV7-8 and TRBJ1-1, with D maybe TRBD1 (5 bases). CDR3 length: 12 amino acids. V lost 0 bases to trimming and J lost 10 bases, with 9 bases between them. The V gene's germline CDR1 is SGHVS and CDR2 FQNEAQ.

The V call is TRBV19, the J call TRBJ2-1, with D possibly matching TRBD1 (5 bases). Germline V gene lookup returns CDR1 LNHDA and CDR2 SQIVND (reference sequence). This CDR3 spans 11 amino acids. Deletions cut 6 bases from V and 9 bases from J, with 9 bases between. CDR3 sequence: CASRGALEQFF. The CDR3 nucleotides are TGTGCCAGTAGAGGGGCGCTTGAGCAGTTCTTC. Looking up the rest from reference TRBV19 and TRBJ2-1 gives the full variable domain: DGGITQSPKYLFRKEGQNVTLSCEQNLNHDAMYWYRQDPGQGLRLIYYSQIVNDFQKGDIAEGYSVSREKKESFPLTVTSAQKNPTAFYLCASRGALEQFFGPGTRLTVL.

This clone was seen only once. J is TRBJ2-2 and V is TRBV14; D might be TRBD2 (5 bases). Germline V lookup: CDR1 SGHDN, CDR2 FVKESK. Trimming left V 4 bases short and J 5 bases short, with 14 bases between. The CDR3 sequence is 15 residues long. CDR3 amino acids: CASSPSSRVTGELFF. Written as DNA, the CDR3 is TGTGCCAGCAGCCCCTCGTCGCGGGTAACCGGGGAGCTGTTTTTT.

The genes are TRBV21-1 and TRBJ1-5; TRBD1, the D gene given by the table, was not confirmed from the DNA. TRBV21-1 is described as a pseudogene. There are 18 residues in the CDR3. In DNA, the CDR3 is TGTGCCAGCAGCAAAGTCTCCGGGACAGGGGACGGCAATCAGCCCCAGCATTTT. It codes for CASSKVSGTGDGNQPQHF.

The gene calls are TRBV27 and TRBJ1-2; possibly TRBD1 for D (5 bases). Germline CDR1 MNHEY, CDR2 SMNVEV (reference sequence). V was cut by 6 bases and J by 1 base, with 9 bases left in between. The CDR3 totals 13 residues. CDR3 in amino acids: CASSTDSNYGYTF. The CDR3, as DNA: TGTGCCAGCAGCACCGACAGTAACTATGGCTACACCTTC.

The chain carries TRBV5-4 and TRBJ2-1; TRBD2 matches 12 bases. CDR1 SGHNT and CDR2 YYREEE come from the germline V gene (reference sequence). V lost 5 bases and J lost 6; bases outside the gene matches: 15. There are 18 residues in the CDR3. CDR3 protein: CASSSGLAGLMATNEQFF. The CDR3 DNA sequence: TGTGCCAGCAGTTCCGGACTAGCGGGACTAATGGCCACCAATGAGCAGTTCTTC.

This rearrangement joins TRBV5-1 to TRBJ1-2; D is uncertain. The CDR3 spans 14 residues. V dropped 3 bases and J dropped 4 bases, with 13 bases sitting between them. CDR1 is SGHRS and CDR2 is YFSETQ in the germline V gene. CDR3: CASSWETWGYGYTF. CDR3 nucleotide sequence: TGCGCCAGCAGCTGGGAGACTTGGGGCTATGGCTACACCTTC.

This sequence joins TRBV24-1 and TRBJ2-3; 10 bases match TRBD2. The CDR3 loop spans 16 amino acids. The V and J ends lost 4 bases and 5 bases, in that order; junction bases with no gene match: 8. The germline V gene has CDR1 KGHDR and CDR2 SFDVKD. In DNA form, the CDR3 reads TGTGCCACCAGTGACCGAGCGGGAGGGCTGGGAGATACGCAGTATTTT. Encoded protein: CATSDRAGGLGDTQYF.

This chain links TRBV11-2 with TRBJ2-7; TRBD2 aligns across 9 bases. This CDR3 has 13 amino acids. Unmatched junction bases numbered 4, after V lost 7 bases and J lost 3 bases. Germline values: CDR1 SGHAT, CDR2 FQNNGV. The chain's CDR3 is CASTASGNYEQYF. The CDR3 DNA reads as TGTGCCAGCACCGCTAGCGGGAACTACGAGCAGTACTTC. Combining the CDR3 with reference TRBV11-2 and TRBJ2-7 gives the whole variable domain EAGVAQSPRYKIIEKRQSVAFWCNPISGHATLYWYQQILGQGPKLLIQFQNNGVVDDSQLPKDRFSAERLKGVDSTLKIQPAKLEDSAVYLCASTASGNYEQYFGPGTRLTVT.

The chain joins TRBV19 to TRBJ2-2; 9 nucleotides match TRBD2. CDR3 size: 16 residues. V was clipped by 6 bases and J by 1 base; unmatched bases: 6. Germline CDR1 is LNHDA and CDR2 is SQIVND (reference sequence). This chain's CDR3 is CASSALSGRNTGELFF. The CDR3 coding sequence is TGTGCCAGTAGCGCTCTTAGCGGGAGGAACACCGGGGAGCTGTTTTTT. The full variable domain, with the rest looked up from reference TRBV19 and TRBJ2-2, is DGGITQSPKYLFRKEGQNVTLSCEQNLNHDAMYWYRQDPGQGLRLIYYSQIVNDFQKGDIAEGYSVSREKKESFPLTVTSAQKNPTAFYLCASSALSGRNTGELFFGEGSRLTVL.

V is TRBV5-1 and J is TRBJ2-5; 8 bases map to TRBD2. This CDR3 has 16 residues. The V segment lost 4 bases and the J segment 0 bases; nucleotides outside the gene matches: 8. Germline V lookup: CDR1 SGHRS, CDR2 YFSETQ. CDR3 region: CASSLRLAPNQETQYF. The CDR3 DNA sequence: TGCGCCAGCAGCCTCAGACTAGCGCCCAACCAAGAGACCCAGTACTTC.

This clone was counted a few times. The CDR3 loop is CASSLDSRGPAFF. The CDR3 DNA is TGTGCCAGCAGCTTAGACTCCAGGGGCCCCGCTTTCTTT. The chain has TRBV11-3 and TRBJ1-1, with D possibly TRBD1 on 6 matching bases. CDR3 length: 13 residues. Per the germline V gene, CDR1 is SGHNT and CDR2 is YENEEA. V was shortened by 0 bases and J by 11 bases, with 13 bases between the two germline ends.

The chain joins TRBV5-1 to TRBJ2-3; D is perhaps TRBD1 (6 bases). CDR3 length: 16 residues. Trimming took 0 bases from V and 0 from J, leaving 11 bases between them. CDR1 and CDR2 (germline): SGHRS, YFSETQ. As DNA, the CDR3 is TGCGCCAGCAGCTTGGATGGACAGCTTAGCACAGATACGCAGTATTTT. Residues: CASSLDGQLSTDTQYF.

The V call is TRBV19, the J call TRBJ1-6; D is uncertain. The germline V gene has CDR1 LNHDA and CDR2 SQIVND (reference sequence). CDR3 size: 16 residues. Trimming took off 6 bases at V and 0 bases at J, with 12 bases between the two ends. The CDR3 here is CASSKEPSSYNSPLHF. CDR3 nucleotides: TGTGCCAGTAGCAAAGAGCCTAGCTCCTATAATTCACCCCTCCACTTT.

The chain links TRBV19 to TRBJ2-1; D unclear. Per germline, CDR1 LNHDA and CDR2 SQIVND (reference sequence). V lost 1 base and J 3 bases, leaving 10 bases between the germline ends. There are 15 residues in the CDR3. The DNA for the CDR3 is TGTGCCAGTAGTATAGGCGGTTTGGGCTACAATGAGCAGTTCTTC. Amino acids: CASSIGGLGYNEQFF.

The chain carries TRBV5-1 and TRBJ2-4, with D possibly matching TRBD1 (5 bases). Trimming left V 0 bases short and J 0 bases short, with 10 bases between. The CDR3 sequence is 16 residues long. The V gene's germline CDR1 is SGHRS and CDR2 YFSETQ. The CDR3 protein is CASSLGQRLAKNIQYF. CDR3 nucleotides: TGCGCCAGCAGCTTGGGACAGCGACTAGCCAAAAACATTCAGTACTTC.